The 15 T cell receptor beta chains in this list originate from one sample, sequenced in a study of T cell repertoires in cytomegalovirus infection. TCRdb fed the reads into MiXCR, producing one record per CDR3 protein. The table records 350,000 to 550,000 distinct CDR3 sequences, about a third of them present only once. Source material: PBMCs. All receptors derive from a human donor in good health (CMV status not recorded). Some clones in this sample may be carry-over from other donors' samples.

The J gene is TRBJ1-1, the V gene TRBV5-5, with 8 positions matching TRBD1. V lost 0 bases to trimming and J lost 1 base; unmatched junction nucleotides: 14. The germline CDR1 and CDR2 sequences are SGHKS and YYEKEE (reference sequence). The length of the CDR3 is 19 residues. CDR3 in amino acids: CASSLARGQAAAANTEAFF. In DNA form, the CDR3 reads TGTGCCAGCAGCTTGGCGAGGGGACAGGCGGCGGCAGCGAACACTGAAGCTTTCTTT.

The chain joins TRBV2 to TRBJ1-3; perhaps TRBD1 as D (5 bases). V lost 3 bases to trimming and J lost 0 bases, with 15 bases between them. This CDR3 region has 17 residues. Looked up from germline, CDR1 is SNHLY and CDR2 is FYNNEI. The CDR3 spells CASSDSWDGDSGNTIYF. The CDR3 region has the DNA TGTGCCAGCAGTGATTCCTGGGACGGAGACTCTGGAAACACCATATATTTT.

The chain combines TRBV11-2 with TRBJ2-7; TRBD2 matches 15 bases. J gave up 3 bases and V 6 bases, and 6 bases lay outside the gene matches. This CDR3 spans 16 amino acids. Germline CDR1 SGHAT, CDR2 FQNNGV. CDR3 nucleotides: TGTGCCAGCAGGGGACTAGCGGGGGGCCCTAGCTACGAGCAGTACTTC. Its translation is CASRGLAGGPSYEQYF. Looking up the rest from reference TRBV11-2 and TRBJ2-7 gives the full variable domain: EAGVAQSPRYKIIEKRQSVAFWCNPISGHATLYWYQQILGQGPKLLIQFQNNGVVDDSQLPKDRFSAERLKGVDSTLKIQPAKLEDSAVYLCASRGLAGGPSYEQYFGPGTRLTVT.

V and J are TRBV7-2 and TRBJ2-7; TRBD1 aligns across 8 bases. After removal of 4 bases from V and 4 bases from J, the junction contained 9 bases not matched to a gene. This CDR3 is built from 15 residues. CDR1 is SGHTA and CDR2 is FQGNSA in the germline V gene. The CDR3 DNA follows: TGTGCCAGCAGCTCAGGCTCCGGGACAGGTTACGAGCAGTACTTC. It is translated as CASSSGSGTGYEQYF.

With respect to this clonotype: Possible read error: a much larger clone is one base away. The CDR3 nucleotides read TGTGCCAGCAGCCCGGACAACCCAGATACGCAGTATTTT. This codes for CASSPDNPDTQYF. The chain combines TRBV7-2 with TRBJ2-3, with D possibly being TRBD1 (5 bases). V gave up 5 bases and J gave up 4 bases, with 10 bases separating them. Per the germline V gene, CDR1 is SGHTA and CDR2 is FQGNSA. This CDR3 region has 13 residues.

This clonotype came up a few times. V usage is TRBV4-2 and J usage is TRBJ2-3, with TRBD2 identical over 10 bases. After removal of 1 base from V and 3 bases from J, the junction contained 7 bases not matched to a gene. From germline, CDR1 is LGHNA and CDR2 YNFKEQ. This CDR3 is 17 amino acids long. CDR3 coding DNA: TGTGCCAGCAGCCAAGTGGGGGCTAGCGGGGGTACAGATACGCAGTATTTT. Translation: CASSQVGASGGTDTQYF.

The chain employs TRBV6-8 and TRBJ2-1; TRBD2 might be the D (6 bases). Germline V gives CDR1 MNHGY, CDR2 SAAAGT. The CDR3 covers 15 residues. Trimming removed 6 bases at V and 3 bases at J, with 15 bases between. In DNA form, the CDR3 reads TGTGCCAGCAGCCAGGAGGGTATCCTCTACAATGAGCAGTTCTTC. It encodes CASSQEGILYNEQFF.

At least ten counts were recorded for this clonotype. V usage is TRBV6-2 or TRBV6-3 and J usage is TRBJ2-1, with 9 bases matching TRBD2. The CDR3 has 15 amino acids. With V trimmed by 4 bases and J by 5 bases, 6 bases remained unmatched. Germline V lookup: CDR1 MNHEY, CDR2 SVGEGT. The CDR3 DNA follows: TGTGCCAGCAGTTGGCGGACTAGCGCCCACAATGAGCAGTTCTTC. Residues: CASSWRTSAHNEQFF.

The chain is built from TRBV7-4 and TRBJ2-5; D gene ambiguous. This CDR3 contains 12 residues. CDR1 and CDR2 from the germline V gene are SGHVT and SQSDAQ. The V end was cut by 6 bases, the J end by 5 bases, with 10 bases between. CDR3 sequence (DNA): TGTGCCAGCAGTGAACGGCCGGAGACCCAGTACTTC. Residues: CASSERPETQYF.

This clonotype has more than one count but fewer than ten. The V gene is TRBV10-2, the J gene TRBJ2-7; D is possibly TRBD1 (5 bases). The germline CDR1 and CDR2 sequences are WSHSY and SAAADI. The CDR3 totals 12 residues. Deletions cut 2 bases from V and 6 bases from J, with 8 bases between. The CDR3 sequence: CASSEAGIEQYF. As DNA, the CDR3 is TGCGCCAGCAGTGAGGCAGGGATCGAGCAGTACTTC.

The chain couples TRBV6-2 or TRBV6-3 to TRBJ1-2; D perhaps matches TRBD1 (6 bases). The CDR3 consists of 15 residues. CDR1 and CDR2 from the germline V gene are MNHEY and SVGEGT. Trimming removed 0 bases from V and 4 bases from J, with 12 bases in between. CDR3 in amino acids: CASSYSFWTAYGYTF. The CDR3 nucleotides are TGTGCCAGCAGTTACTCGTTTTGGACAGCCTATGGCTACACCTTC.

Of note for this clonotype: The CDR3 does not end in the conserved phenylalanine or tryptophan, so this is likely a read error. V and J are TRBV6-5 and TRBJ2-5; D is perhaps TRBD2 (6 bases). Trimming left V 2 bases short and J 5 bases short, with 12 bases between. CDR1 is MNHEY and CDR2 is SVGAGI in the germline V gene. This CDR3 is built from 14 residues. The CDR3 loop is CASSYSPRGETQYL. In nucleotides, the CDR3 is TGTGCCAGCAGTTACAGCCCCCGGGGGGAGACCCAGTACTTA.

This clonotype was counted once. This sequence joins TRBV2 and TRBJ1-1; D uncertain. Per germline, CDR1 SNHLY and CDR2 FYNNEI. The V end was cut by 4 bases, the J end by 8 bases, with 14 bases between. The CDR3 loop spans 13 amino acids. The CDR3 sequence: CASSVTVQPEAFF. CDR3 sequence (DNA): TGTGCCAGCAGTGTAACGGTCCAGCCAGAAGCTTTCTTT.

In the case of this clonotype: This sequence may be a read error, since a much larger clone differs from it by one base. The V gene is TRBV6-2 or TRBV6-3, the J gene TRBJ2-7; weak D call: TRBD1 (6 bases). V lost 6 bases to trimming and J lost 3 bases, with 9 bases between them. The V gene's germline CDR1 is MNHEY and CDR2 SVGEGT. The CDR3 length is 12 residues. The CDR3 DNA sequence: TGTGCCAGCAGCAACAGGGTCTACGAGCAGTACTTC. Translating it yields CASSNRVYEQYF.

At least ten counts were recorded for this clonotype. The CDR3 region is CASSRQTTNTGELFF. The CDR3 DNA reads TGTGCCAGCAGCCGACAGACGACGAACACCGGGGAGCTGTTTTTT. The genes are TRBV7-9 and TRBJ2-2, with D possibly being TRBD1 (5 bases). The CDR3 extends over 15 amino acids. Between the trimmed V and J ends, which lost 5 bases and 0 bases, there was a span of 10 bases. Germline V gene sequence: CDR1 SEHNR, CDR2 FQNEAQ (reference sequence). Combining the CDR3 with reference TRBV7-9 and TRBJ2-2 gives the whole variable domain DTGVSQNPRHKITKRGQNVTFRCDPISEHNRLYWYRQTLGQGPEFLTYFQNEAQLEKSRLLSDRFSAERPKGSFSTLEIQRTEQGDSAMYLCASSRQTTNTGELFFGEGSRLTVL.